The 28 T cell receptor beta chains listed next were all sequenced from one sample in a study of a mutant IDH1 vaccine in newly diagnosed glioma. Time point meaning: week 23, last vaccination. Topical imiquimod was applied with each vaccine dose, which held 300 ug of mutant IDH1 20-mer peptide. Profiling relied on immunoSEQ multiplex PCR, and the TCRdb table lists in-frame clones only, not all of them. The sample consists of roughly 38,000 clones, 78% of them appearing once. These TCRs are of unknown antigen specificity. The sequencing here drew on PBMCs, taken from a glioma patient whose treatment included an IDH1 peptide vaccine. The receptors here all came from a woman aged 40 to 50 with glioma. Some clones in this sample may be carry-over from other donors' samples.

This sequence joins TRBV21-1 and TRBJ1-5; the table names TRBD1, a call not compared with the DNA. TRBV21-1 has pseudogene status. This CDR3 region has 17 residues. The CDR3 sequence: CASSKVFPDRCNQPQHF. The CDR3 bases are TGTGCCAGCAGCAAAGTCTTTCCCGACAGGTGCAATCAGCCCCAGCATTTT.

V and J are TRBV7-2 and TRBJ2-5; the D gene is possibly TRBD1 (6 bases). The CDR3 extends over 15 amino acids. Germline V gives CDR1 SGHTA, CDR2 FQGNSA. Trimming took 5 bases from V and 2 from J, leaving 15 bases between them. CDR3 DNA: TGTGCCAGCAGCCGGAAGACAGGAGATCAAGAGACCCAGTACTTC. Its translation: CASSRKTGDQETQYF.

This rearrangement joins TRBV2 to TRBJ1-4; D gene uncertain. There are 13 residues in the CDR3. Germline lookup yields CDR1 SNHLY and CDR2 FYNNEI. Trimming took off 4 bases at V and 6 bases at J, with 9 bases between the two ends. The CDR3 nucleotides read TGTGCCAGCAGTGTGTCAGAGCATGAAAAACTGTTTTTT. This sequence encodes CASSVSEHEKLFF.

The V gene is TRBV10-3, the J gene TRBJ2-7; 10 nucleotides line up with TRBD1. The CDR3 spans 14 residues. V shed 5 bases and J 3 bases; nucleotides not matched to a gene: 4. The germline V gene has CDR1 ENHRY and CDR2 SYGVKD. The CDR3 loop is CAISPGQGNYEQYF. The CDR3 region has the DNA TGTGCCATCAGTCCGGGACAGGGGAACTACGAGCAGTACTTC.

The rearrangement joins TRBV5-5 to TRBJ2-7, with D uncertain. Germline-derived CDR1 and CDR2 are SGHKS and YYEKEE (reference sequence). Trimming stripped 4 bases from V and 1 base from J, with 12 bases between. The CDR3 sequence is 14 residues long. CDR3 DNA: TGTGCCAGCAGCCGCGACAAGAAGTCCTACGAGCAGTACTTC. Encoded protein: CASSRDKKSYEQYF. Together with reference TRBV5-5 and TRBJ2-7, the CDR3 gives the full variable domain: DAGVTQSPTHLIKTRGQQVTLRCSPISGHKSVSWYQQVLGQGPQFIFQYYEKEERGRGNFPDRFSARQFPNYSSELNVNALLLGDSALYLCASSRDKKSYEQYFGPGTRLTVT.

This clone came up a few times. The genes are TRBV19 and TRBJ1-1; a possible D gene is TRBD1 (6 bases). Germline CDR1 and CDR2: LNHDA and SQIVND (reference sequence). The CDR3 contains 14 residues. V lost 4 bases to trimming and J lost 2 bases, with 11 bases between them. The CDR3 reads CASSRWTDNTEAFF. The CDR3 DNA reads TGTGCCAGTAGTAGGTGGACAGACAACACTGAAGCTTTCTTT.

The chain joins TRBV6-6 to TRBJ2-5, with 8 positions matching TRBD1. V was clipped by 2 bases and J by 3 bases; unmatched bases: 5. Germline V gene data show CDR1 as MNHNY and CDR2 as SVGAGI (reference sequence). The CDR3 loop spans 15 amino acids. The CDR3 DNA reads TGTGCCAGCAGTTACGGGGGGACAGGAAAAGAGACCCAGTACTTC. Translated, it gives CASSYGGTGKETQYF.

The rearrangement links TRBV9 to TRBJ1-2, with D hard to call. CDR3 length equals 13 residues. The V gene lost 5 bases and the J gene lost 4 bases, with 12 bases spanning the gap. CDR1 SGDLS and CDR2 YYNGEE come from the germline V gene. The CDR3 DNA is TGTGCCAGCAGGGTGAGGGTCCTCTATGGCTACACCTTC. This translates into CASRVRVLYGYTF.

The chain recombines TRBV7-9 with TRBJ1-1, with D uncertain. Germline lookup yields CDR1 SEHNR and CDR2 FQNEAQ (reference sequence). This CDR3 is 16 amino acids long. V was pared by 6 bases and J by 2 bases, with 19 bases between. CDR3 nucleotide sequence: TGTGCCAGCAGAGCTGGTAGCTCGATGGGAAACACTGAAGCTTTCTTT. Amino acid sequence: CASRAGSSMGNTEAFF.

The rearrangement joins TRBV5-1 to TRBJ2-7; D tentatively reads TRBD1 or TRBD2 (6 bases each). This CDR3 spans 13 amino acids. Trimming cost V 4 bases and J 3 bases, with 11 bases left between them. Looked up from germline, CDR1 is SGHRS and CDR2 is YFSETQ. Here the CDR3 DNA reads TGCGCCAGCAGCCCGGAGGGGGGCTACGAGCAGTACTTC. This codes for CASSPEGGYEQYF.

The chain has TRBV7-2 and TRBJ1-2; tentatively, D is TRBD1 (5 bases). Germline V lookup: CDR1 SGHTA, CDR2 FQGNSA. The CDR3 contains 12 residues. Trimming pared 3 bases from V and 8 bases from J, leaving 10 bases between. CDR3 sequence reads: CASSLGPGGYTF. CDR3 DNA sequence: TGTGCCAGCAGCTTGGGGCCCGGCGGCTACACCTTC.

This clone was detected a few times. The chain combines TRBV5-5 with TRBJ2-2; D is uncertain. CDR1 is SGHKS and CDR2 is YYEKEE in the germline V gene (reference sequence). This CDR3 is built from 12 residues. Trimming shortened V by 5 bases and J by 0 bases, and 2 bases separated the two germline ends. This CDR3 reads CASRTNTGELFF. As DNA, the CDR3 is TGTGCCAGCAGAACGAACACCGGGGAGCTGTTTTTT.

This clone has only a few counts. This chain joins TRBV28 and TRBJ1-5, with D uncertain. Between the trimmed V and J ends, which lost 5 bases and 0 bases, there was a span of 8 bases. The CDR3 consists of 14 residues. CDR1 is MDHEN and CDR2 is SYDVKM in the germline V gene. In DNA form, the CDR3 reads TGTGCCAGCAGTGACGGGGATAGCAATCAGCCCCAGCATTTT. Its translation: CASSDGDSNQPQHF.

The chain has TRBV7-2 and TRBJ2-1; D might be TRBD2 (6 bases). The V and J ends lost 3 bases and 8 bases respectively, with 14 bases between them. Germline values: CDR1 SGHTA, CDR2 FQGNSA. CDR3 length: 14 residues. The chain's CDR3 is CASSFDREYDEQFF. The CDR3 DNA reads TGTGCCAGCAGCTTCGATCGGGAGTACGATGAGCAGTTCTTC.

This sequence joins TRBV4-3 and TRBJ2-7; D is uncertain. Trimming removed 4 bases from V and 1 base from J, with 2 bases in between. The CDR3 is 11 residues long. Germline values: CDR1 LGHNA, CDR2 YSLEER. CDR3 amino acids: CASSRSYEQYF. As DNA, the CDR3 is TGCGCCAGCAGCCGTTCCTACGAGCAGTACTTC.

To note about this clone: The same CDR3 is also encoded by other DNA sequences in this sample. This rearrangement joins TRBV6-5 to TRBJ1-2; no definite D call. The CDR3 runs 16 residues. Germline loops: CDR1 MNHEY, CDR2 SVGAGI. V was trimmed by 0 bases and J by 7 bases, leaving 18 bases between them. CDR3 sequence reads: CASSYSMAAQESGYTF. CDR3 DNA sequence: TGTGCCAGCAGTTACTCAATGGCCGCGCAGGAAAGTGGCTACACCTTC.

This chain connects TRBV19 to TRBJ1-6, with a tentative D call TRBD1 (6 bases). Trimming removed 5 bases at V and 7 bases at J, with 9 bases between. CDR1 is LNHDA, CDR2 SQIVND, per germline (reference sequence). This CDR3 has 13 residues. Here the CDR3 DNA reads TGTGCCAGTAGTGCTGGACAGAATTCACCCCTCCACTTT. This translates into CASSAGQNSPLHF.

CDR3 nucleotide sequence: TGCGCCAGTCGAAGAGGTCTAGGGGATGAGCAGTTCTTC. As protein: CASRRGLGDEQFF. The V and J genes are TRBV4-3 and TRBJ2-1; D might be TRBD1 (5 bases). CDR1 is LGHNA, CDR2 YSLEER, per germline. Trimming removed 9 bases at V and 8 bases at J, with 17 bases between. The CDR3 has 13 residues.

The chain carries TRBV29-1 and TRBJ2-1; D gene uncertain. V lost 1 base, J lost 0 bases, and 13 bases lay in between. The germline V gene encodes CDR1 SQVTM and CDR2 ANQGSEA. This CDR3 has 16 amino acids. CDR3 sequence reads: CSVEGIDSSSYNEQFF. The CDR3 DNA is TGCAGCGTTGAAGGGATCGACTCGAGCTCCTACAATGAGCAGTTCTTC.

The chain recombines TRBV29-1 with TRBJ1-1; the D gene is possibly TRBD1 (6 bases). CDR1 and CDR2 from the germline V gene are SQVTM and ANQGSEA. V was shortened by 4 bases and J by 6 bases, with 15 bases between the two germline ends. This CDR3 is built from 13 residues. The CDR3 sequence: CSVGGPGGAEAFF. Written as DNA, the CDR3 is TGCAGCGTTGGGGGGCCCGGGGGCGCTGAAGCTTTCTTT.

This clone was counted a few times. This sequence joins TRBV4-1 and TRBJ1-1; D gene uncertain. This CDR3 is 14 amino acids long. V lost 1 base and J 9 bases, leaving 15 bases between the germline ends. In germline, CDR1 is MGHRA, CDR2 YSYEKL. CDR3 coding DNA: TGCGCCAGCAGCCAAGCGGGCAGTCAGTTAAAAGCTTTCTTT. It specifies CASSQAGSQLKAFF.

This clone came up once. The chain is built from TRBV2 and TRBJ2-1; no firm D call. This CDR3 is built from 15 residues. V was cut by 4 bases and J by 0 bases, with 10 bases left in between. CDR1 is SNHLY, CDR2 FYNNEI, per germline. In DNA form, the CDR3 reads TGTGCCAGCAGTGCCTGGGGAAGCTCCTACAATGAGCAGTTCTTC. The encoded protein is CASSAWGSSYNEQFF.

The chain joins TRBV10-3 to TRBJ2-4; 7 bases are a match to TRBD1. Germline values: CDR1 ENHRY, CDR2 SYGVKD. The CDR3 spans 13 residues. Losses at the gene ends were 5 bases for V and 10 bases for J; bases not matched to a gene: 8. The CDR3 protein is CAISLGTDEIQYF. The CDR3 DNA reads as TGTGCCATCAGTCTGGGGACAGACGAGATTCAGTACTTC.

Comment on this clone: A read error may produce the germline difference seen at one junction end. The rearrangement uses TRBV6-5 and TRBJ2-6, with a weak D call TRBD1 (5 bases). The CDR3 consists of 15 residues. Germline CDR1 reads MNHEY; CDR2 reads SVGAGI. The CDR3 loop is CASSLDSSRANVLTF. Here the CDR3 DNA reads TGTGCCAGCAGTCTCGACAGCTCTCGGGCCAACGTCCTGACTTTC.

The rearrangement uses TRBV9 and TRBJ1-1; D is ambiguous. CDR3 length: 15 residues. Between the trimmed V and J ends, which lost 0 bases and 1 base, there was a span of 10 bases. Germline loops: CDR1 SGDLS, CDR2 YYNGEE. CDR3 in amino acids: CASSVAKDKNTEAFF. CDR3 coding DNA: TGTGCCAGCAGCGTAGCTAAAGATAAGAACACTGAAGCTTTCTTT.

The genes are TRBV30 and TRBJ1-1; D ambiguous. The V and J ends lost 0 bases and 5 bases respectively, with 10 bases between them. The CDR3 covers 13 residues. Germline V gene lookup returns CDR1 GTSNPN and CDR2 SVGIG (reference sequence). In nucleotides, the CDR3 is TGTGCCTGGAGTGTAGGCGTTAGAACTGAAGCTTTCTTT. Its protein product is CAWSVGVRTEAFF.

The CDR3, as DNA: TGTGCCAGCGGCAGTCACTCCGAGCAGTACTTC. Translated: CASGSHSEQYF. The V gene is TRBV6-6, the J gene TRBJ2-7; D unclear. Germline CDR1 is MNHNY and CDR2 is SVGAGI (reference sequence). The CDR3 sequence is 11 residues long. Trimming shortened V by 8 bases and J by 6 bases, and 11 bases separated the two germline ends.

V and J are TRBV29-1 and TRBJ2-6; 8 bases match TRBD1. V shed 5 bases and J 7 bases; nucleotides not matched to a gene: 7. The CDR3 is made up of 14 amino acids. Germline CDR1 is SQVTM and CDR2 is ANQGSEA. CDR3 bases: TGCAGCGTTCGCGACAGGGGCCCCGCCAACGTCCTGACTTTC. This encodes CSVRDRGPANVLTF.